This T cell receptor (beta chain) was sequenced for a study of T cell responses to AZD1222 COVID-19 vaccine. Comments on this clone: No antigen is known for it.

Study-wide points: White British ancestry dominated among donors, who included more females, and clonal diversity was possibly underestimated.

Trimming shortened V by 2 bases and J by 3 bases, and 7 bases separated the two germline ends. Germline CDR1 is SGHRS and CDR2 is YFSETQ. The CDR3 loop spans 13 amino acids. Assay used: immunoSEQ multiplex PCR; TCRdb lists only in-frame clones, some missing. The sample lists approximately 140,000 clones; roughly 90% were seen once. The source was peripheral blood, collected on day 0 of AZD1222 vaccination. The chain couples TRBV5-1 to TRBJ2-3; D not certain. This TCR came from an adult in good health. The DNA for the CDR3 is TGCGCCAGCAGCTTATTGGAGACAGATACGCAGTATTTT. Translated: CASSLLETDTQYF.